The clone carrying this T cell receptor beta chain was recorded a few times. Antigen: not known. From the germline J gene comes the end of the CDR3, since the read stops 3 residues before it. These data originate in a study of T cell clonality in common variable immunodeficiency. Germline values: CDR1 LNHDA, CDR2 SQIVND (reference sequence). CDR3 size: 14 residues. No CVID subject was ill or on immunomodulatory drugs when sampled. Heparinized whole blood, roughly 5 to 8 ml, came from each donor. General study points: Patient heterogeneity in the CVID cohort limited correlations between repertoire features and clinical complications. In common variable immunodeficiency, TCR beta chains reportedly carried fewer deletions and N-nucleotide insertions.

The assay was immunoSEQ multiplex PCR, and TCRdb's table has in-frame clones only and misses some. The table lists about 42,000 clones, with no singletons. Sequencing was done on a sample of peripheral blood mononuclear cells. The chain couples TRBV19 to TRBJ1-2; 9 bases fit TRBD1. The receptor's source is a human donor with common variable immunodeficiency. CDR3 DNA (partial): TGTGCCAGTAAGGCGGGACAGGGTTTTTGGGGC. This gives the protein CASKAGQGFWG. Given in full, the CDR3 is CASKAGQGFWGYTF.